The clone carrying this T cell receptor beta chain appeared many times. The antigen is undetermined. Ranging in age from roughly 6 to 90, the donors were healthy Caucasian individuals from Russia. Whenever a sample was processed, at least 7 million PBMCs were isolated. The germline gives CDR1 SGHRS, CDR2 YFSETQ. V shed 1 base and J shed 6 bases, with 9 bases lying between them. This CDR3 region has 13 residues. This entry comes from a study of blood T cells in healthy people across ages. Findings and limits, study-wide: CMV status of donors was not determined, possibly confounding expanded clonotype changes. Across the age range, TCR beta diversity per million T cells fell in a roughly linear way.

A second PCR of roughly 7 to 11 cycles used a sample-barcoded 5' primer and a J-beta primer mix. TCRdb reprocessed the 5' RACE reads with MiXCR, giving one entry per CDR3 protein. The sample lists more than 650,000 distinct CDR3 sequences, about a fifth seen once, with about 20% in the top ten. The receptor's source is a man between 70 and 80 years old in good health. Material for sequencing was blood. The V call is TRBV5-1, the J call TRBJ2-3; D gene ambiguous. The CDR3 spells CASSLSVTDTQYF. DNA for the CDR3: TGCGCCAGCAGCTTGTCCGTGACGGATACGCAGTATTTT.